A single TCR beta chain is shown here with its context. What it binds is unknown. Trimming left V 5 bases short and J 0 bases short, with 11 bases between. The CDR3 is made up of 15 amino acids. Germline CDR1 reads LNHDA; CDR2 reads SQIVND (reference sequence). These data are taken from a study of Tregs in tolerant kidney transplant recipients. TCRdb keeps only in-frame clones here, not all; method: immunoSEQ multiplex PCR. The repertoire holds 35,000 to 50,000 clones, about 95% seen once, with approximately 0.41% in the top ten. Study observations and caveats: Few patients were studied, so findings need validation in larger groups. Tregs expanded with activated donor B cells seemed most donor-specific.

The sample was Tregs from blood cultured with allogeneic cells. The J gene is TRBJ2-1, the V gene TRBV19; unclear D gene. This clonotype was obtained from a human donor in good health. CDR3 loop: CASSLTYSSYNEQFF. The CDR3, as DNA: TGTGCCAGTAGTCTAACTTACAGCTCCTACAATGAGCAGTTCTTC.